This T cell receptor (beta chain) comes out of a study of blood T cell repertoires in COVID-19. Original analysis: Amplification from reference gene primers served as the basis for estimated nucleated cell counts. Libraries were prepared by immunoSEQ multiplex PCR; TCRdb keeps only in-frame clonotypes and omits some of them. D and trimming were read from the DNA, whereas the V and J calls and clone size are those reported in that table. The data show about 250,000 clones, 86% seen once. CDR1 is SGHDT and CDR2 is YYEEEE in the germline V gene. The J segment lost 6 bases and the V segment lost 4 bases, leaving 10 bases of the junction unmatched. The length of the CDR3 is 15 residues.

The clonotype originates from a woman in her 30s with active or convalescent COVID-19. This chain uses TRBV5-6 with TRBJ2-3, with 8 bases aligning to TRBD2. Sequenced input: peripheral blood. The CDR3 sequence: CASSHRGGLKDTQYF. The CDR3 DNA follows: TGTGCCAGCAGCCATCGGGGGGGCCTCAAGGATACGCAGTATTTT. The complete variable domain, with remaining parts taken from reference TRBV5-6 and TRBJ2-3, reads DAGVTQSPTHLIKTRGQQVTLRCSPKSGHDTVSWYQQALGQGPQFIFQYYEEEERQRGNFPDRFSGHQFPNYSSELNVNALLLGDSALYLCASSHRGGLKDTQYFGPGTRLTVL.